This TCR beta chain was sequenced for a study of early T cells in non-severe SARS-CoV-2 infection. Across the study: Sequencing of bulk RNA from unsorted whole blood was done, without chain pairing.

Germline lookup yields CDR1 SQVTM and CDR2 ANQGSEA. V lost 2 bases and J 3 bases, leaving 10 bases between the germline ends. The CDR3 runs to 13 residues. The TCR library protocol attached unique molecular identifiers to the individual cDNA molecules. One entry per CDR3 protein results from TCRdb running MiXCR on the 5' RACE reads. The sample lists more than 20,000 distinct CDR3 sequences, less than 7% seen once, with 2% to 2.5% in the top ten. Study-level findings and limits: VDJdb-based annotation leaned toward anti-spike CD8 responses and missed private and CD4 specificities.

This clonotype was seen at least ten times. The antigen is unknown. The sequenced sample was whole blood. The receptor comes from an adult who was a healthcare worker with PCR-confirmed SARS-CoV-2 infection or an uninfected control (not recorded which). This chain joins TRBV29-1 and TRBJ1-1; perhaps TRBD1 as D (5 bases). The CDR3 nucleotides read TGCAGCGTTGAAAGGCAGGGCTACACTGAAGCTTTCTTT. Translating gives CSVERQGYTEAFF.